This TCR beta chain was sequenced in a study of Ad26.COV2.S vaccination and SARS-CoV-2 variants. Germline lookup yields CDR1 SQVTM and CDR2 ANQGSEA. With V trimmed by 5 bases and J by 8 bases, 11 bases remained unmatched. The CDR3 is 14 residues long. As for treatment: some 19 received Ad26.COV2.S at low or high dose, single or two shots; roughly five received placebo; per-sample allocation not given. Samples were taken on day 63 after the first vaccine or placebo injection. The study, taken as a whole, reports: It is possible that the TCR breadth and depth analyses underestimated the total T cell responses.

Notes on this clone: Its antigen remains unidentified.

Some clones are missing from TCRdb's copy, which holds only in-frame ones; the method was immunoSEQ multiplex PCR. Seen here are hundreds of thousands of clones, 90% observed once, and the top ten hold 12%. The source material was peripheral blood, sampled in a trial of Ad26.COV2.S vaccine versus placebo. The TCR originated in a person aged 18-65 years who received the Ad26.COV2.S COVID-19 vaccine or a placebo. The rearrangement links TRBV29-1 to TRBJ2-1, with 8 bases matching TRBD2. The chain's CDR3 is CSVSSAGGMDEQFF. In DNA, the CDR3 is TGCAGCGTTTCGTCGGCGGGAGGAATGGATGAGCAGTTCTTC.